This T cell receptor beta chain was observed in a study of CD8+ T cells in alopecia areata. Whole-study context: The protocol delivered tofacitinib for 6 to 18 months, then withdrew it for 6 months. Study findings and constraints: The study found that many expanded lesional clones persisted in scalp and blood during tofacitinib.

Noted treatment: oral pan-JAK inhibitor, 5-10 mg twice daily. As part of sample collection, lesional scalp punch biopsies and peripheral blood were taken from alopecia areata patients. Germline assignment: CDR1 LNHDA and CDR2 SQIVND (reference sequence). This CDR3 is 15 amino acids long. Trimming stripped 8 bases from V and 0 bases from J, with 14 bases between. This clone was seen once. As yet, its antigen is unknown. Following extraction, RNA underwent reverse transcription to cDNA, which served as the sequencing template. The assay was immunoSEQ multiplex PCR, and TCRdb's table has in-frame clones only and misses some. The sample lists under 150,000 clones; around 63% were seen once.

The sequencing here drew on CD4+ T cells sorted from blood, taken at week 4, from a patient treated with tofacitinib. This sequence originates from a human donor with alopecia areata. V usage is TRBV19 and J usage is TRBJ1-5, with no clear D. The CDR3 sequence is CASRTESGSNQPQHF. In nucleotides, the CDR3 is TGTGCCAGTCGGACTGAAAGTGGTAGCAATCAGCCCCAGCATTTT.